These T cell receptor beta chains were read from a single sample in a study of T-cell memory formation after mild COVID-19. TCRdb fed the 5' RACE reads into MiXCR, producing one record per CDR3 protein. The sample holds over 95,000 distinct CDR3 sequences; 22% are singletons and the top ten take around 40%. Sequencing used PBMCs or a T cell subset sorted from them (not recorded which). The receptors stem from a man between 18 and 35 years old who had mild COVID-19 (a few samples of this study predate the infection). Cell type and time point are not known. Both conserved end residues are part of each CDR3. Fields, in order: V gene, D gene, J gene, clone size, CDR3 DNA, CDR3 protein. D genes are given only for firm matches. Rows give clone size only sometimes, using once, few, many, or a class for an expanded clone.

v_gene: TRBV7-9
d_gene: .
j_gene: TRBJ1-2
abundance: .
CDR3nt: TGTGCCAGCAGCTTAGCAGGTCCAGGGACCTTC
CDR3aa: CASSLAGPGTF

v_gene: TRBV7-6
d_gene: TRBD2
j_gene: TRBJ2-7
abundance: few
CDR3nt: TGTGCCAGCAGCCCCCACGGGGGGACCTACGAGCAGTACTTC
CDR3aa: CASSPHGGTYEQYF

v_gene: TRBV5-6
d_gene: .
j_gene: TRBJ2-7
abundance: .
CDR3nt: TGTGCCAGCTCCCCCGGGGACTACGAGCAGTACTTC
CDR3aa: CASSPGDYEQYF

v_gene: TRBV9
d_gene: TRBD1
j_gene: TRBJ1-1
abundance: .
CDR3nt: TGTGCCAGCAGCGTCTCAGGGGGCGGCACTGAAGCTTTATTT
CDR3aa: CASSVSGGGTEALF

v_gene: TRBV7-8
d_gene: TRBD1
j_gene: TRBJ2-3
abundance: few
CDR3nt: TGTGCCAGCAGCGCAGGGACAGGGACAGATACGCAGTATTTT
CDR3aa: CASSAGTGTDTQYF

v_gene: TRBV2
d_gene: .
j_gene: TRBJ1-3
abundance: .
CDR3nt: TGTGCCAGCGGTGACAGAATCTCTGGAAACACCATATATTTT
CDR3aa: CASGDRISGNTIYF

v_gene: TRBV6-5
d_gene: TRBD1
j_gene: TRBJ1-1
abundance: few
CDR3nt: TGTGCCAGCAGTTACGAGGACAGGGGGCTGACTGAAGCTTTCTTT
CDR3aa: CASSYEDRGLTEAFF

v_gene: TRBV27
d_gene: TRBD1
j_gene: TRBJ1-1
abundance: few
CDR3nt: TGTGCCAGCAATTTCCAGGGGGCGCGGGCTGAAGCTTTCTTT
CDR3aa: CASNFQGARAEAFF

v_gene: TRBV7-4
d_gene: .
j_gene: TRBJ1-5
abundance: .
CDR3nt: TGTGCCAGCAGCTTAAGTCGACTGACATATGGTTCGGAGCCCCAGCATTTT
CDR3aa: CASSLSRLTYGSEPQHF

v_gene: TRBV19
d_gene: .
j_gene: TRBJ2-1
abundance: .
CDR3nt: TGTGCCAGTAGTATCACCCTCTCCGGACCACAGTTCTTC
CDR3aa: CASSITLSGPQFF

v_gene: TRBV27
d_gene: .
j_gene: TRBJ2-7
abundance: .
CDR3nt: TGTGCCAGCAGTGAGTACGAGCAGTACTTC
CDR3aa: CASSEYEQYF

v_gene: TRBV6-2/TRBV6-3
d_gene: .
j_gene: TRBJ2-6
abundance: many
CDR3nt: TGTGCCAGCAGTTTCCGGGGCTCAGGGGCCAACGTCCTGACTTTC
CDR3aa: CASSFRGSGANVLTF

v_gene: TRBV6-2/TRBV6-3
d_gene: TRBD2
j_gene: TRBJ2-6
abundance: .
CDR3nt: TGTGCCAGCAGTACCCTGGGTAGCGGGGGCAGCTCTGGGGCCAACGTCCTGACTTTC
CDR3aa: CASSTLGSGGSSGANVLTF

v_gene: TRBV24-1
d_gene: TRBD1
j_gene: TRBJ2-1
abundance: .
CDR3nt: TGTGCCACCAGTGACGGACAGGGCGAGTACAATGAGCAGTTCTTC
CDR3aa: CATSDGQGEYNEQFF

v_gene: TRBV12-3/TRBV12-4
d_gene: TRBD1
j_gene: TRBJ2-6
abundance: few
CDR3nt: TGTGCCAGCAGTTCTGTGGGACAGTCCACCTCTGGGGCCAACGTCCTGACTTTC
CDR3aa: CASSSVGQSTSGANVLTF

v_gene: TRBV7-9
d_gene: .
j_gene: TRBJ1-2
abundance: few
CDR3nt: TGTGCCAGCAGCCCCGACGCCCCGGGGCCCCGCTATAACTATGGCTACACCTTC
CDR3aa: CASSPDAPGPRYNYGYTF

v_gene: TRBV7-9
d_gene: TRBD1
j_gene: TRBJ1-1
abundance: few
CDR3nt: TGTGCCAGCAGCTCTGACAGGGGGATGGCGGCTTTCTTT
CDR3aa: CASSSDRGMAAFF

v_gene: TRBV4-1
d_gene: .
j_gene: TRBJ2-3
abundance: .
CDR3nt: TGCGCCAGCAGCCAGGCTAGCTTAACAGATACGCAGTATTTT
CDR3aa: CASSQASLTDTQYF

v_gene: TRBV5-6
d_gene: TRBD1
j_gene: TRBJ1-2
abundance: .
CDR3nt: TGTGCCAGCAGCTTGGGGCAAAGACAGGGGGCGCGGAATGGCTACACCTTC
CDR3aa: CASSLGQRQGARNGYTF

v_gene: TRBV5-6
d_gene: .
j_gene: TRBJ2-7
abundance: few
CDR3nt: TGTGCCAGCAGCGCCCCCCCGGGGGTAGTCTCCTACGAGCAGTACTTC
CDR3aa: CASSAPPGVVSYEQYF

v_gene: TRBV5-1
d_gene: .
j_gene: TRBJ2-3
abundance: .
CDR3nt: TGCGCCAGCAGCTTGGTATCACAGTCGCCAGATACGAAGTATTTT
CDR3aa: CASSLVSQSPDTKYF

v_gene: TRBV7-9
d_gene: .
j_gene: TRBJ2-5
abundance: few
CDR3nt: TGTGCCAGCAGCTTAGTCGTCTGGCCACCTCAAGAGACCCAGTACTTC
CDR3aa: CASSLVVWPPQETQYF

v_gene: TRBV27
d_gene: TRBD1
j_gene: TRBJ1-5
abundance: few
CDR3nt: TGTGCCAGCAGCCAGGGGACAGGGGGGGATCAGCCCCAGCATTTT
CDR3aa: CASSQGTGGDQPQHF

v_gene: TRBV27
d_gene: .
j_gene: TRBJ2-1
abundance: .
CDR3nt: TGTGCCAGCAGTTTAGGATGGATCAATGAGCAGTTCTTC
CDR3aa: CASSLGWINEQFF

v_gene: TRBV7-9
d_gene: .
j_gene: TRBJ2-2
abundance: few
CDR3nt: TGTGCCAGCAGCTTATCTCGGGGGCTGGTCGGGGAGCTGTTTTTT
CDR3aa: CASSLSRGLVGELFF

v_gene: TRBV28
d_gene: TRBD1
j_gene: TRBJ1-1
abundance: .
CDR3nt: TGTGCCAGCACTCTACAGGGGATAAAATCCACTGAAGCTTTCTTT
CDR3aa: CASTLQGIKSTEAFF

v_gene: TRBV5-1
d_gene: .
j_gene: TRBJ2-7
abundance: few
CDR3nt: TGCGCCAGCAGCTTGGACAGCAGGGGTTACGAGCAGTACTTC
CDR3aa: CASSLDSRGYEQYF

v_gene: TRBV29-1
d_gene: .
j_gene: TRBJ1-2
abundance: .
CDR3nt: TGCAGCGTTCAAGGTGGGGGGAACATCTATGGCTACACCTTC
CDR3aa: CSVQGGGNIYGYTF

v_gene: TRBV7-6
d_gene: TRBD2
j_gene: TRBJ2-3
abundance: few
CDR3nt: TGTGCCAGCAGCAATAGCGGGGGGGCAGATACGCAGTATTTT
CDR3aa: CASSNSGGADTQYF

v_gene: TRBV5-5
d_gene: .
j_gene: TRBJ2-5
abundance: .
CDR3nt: TGTGCCAGCAGCTTGGCCGATACAGAGCTTAAAGAGACCCAGTACTTC
CDR3aa: CASSLADTELKETQYF

v_gene: TRBV12-3/TRBV12-4
d_gene: .
j_gene: TRBJ2-5
abundance: .
CDR3nt: TGTGCCAGCACCCCGGCCCCGGGGAAAGAGACCCAGTACTTC
CDR3aa: CASTPAPGKETQYF